The 17 T cell receptor beta chains in this list originate from one sample, sequenced in a study of early T cells in non-severe SARS-CoV-2 infection. One entry per CDR3 protein, called by TCRdb with MiXCR from the 5' RACE reads. In the table there are some 45,000 distinct CDR3 sequences, 5% to 6.5% of which are singletons. Sample: whole blood, taken at baseline. All receptors come from an adult who was a healthcare worker with PCR-confirmed SARS-CoV-2 infection or an uninfected control (not recorded which).

This clonotype was counted ten times or more. The chain employs TRBV7-3 and TRBJ1-1, with no clear D. The germline V gene encodes CDR1 SGHTA and CDR2 FQGTGA. V was pared by 1 base and J by 3 bases, with 12 bases between. This CDR3 region has 15 residues. This chain's CDR3 is CASSLIPRTDTEAFF. The CDR3 coding sequence is TGTGCCAGCAGCTTAATACCCCGTACGGACACTGAAGCTTTCTTT. The variable domain in full, with the rest retrieved from reference TRBV7-3 and TRBJ1-1, is GAGVSQTPSNKVTEKGKYVELRCDPISGHTALYWYRQSLGQGPEFLIYFQGTGAADDSGLPNDRFFAVRPEGSVSTLKIQRTERGDSAVYLCASSLIPRTDTEAFFGQGTRLTVV.

This clonotype was detected ten times or more. This sequence joins TRBV7-2 and TRBJ2-3; possible D gene TRBD2, 5 bases. The germline V and J ends were trimmed by 1 base and 6 bases, with 14 bases remaining between them. Germline V CDR1 and CDR2: SGHTA, FQGNSA. This CDR3 is built from 15 residues. Written as DNA, the CDR3 is TGTGCCAGCAGCTTAGGGTCGCGGGTAGTCGATACGCAGTATTTT. As protein: CASSLGSRVVDTQYF.

This clonotype has only a few counts. The chain joins TRBV6-6 to TRBJ1-4; no firm D call. Trimming stripped 0 bases from V and 4 bases from J, with 0 bases between. CDR3 size: 12 residues. Germline CDR1 and CDR2: MNHNY and SVGAGI (reference sequence). This chain's CDR3 is CASSYSNEKLFF. In DNA form, the CDR3 reads TGTGCCAGCAGTTACTCTAATGAAAAACTGTTTTTT.

This clonotype is judged medium-sized. The V call is TRBV7-9, the J call TRBJ2-3; 11 bases map to TRBD1. Trimming cost V 3 bases and J 4 bases; bases outside gene matches: 12. The germline CDR1 and CDR2 sequences are SEHNR and FQNEAQ (reference sequence). This CDR3 has 18 residues. CDR3 coding DNA: TGTGCCAGCAGCTTTTTCGTCGGAGGGGACAGGGGGTCAGATACGCAGTATTTT. Residues: CASSFFVGGDRGSDTQYF.

This clonotype appeared many times. The chain joins TRBV20-1 to TRBJ1-1; D uncertain. Germline CDR1 reads DFQATT; CDR2 reads SNEGSKA (reference sequence). The CDR3 runs 10 residues. Trimming took off 3 bases at V and 3 bases at J, with 2 bases between the two ends. The CDR3 sequence is CSASHTEAFF. CDR3 nucleotide sequence: TGCAGTGCTAGCCACACTGAAGCTTTCTTT.

The table lists this clonotype with many counts. The chain employs TRBV12-3 or TRBV12-4 and TRBJ1-2, with 7 positions matching TRBD1. The CDR3 runs to 16 residues. After removal of 5 bases from V and 2 bases from J, the junction contained 11 bases not matched to a gene. The CDR3 sequence is CASSKGRGVRNYGYTF. DNA for the CDR3: TGTGCCAGCAGTAAGGGCAGGGGGGTTAGGAACTATGGCTACACCTTC.

The chain joins TRBV3-1 to TRBJ1-6, with D unresolved. The V end lost 4 bases, the J end lost 6 bases, and 16 bases lay between the germline ends. Germline values: CDR1 LGHDT, CDR2 YNNKEL (reference sequence). The CDR3 consists of 16 residues. In DNA form, the CDR3 reads TGTGCCAGCAGCCCGGACTATTATAGGATTAATTCACCCCTCCACTTT. Protein product: CASSPDYYRINSPLHF.

In its sample, this clonotype was seen a few times. The chain employs TRBV10-2 and TRBJ2-2; D is unresolved. The CDR3 loop spans 15 amino acids. From germline, CDR1 is WSHSY and CDR2 SAAADI. Deletions cut 5 bases from V and 2 bases from J, with 12 bases between. CDR3 loop: CASSRSLGNTGELFF. CDR3 DNA: TGCGCCAGCAGTAGGTCATTGGGTAACACCGGGGAGCTGTTTTTT.

This chain links TRBV5-1 with TRBJ1-4, with D tentatively TRBD1 (5 bases). Germline V CDR1 and CDR2: SGHRS, YFSETQ. Trimming took off 4 bases at V and 5 bases at J, with 9 bases between the two ends. This CDR3 is built from 13 residues. The CDR3 is CASSVGTNEKLFF. Written as DNA, the CDR3 is TGCGCCAGCAGCGTCGGGACGAATGAAAAACTGTTTTTT.

This clonotype has a count of ten or more. This sequence joins TRBV28 and TRBJ1-3; TRBD1 aligns across 7 bases. Germline CDR1 reads MDHEN; CDR2 reads SYDVKM. This CDR3 contains 15 residues. With 3 bases clipped from V and 6 bases from J, the junction kept 8 bases outside the gene matches. The CDR3 loop is CASSFSPGQINTIYF. The CDR3 DNA is TGTGCCAGCAGTTTTTCCCCGGGACAGATAAACACCATATATTTT.

The chain is built from TRBV7-6 and TRBJ2-7; tentative D call: TRBD1 (5 bases). CDR1 and CDR2 (germline): SGHVS, FNYEAQ. There are 14 residues in the CDR3. Trimming took 1 base from V and 1 from J, leaving 8 bases between them. The CDR3 here is CASSLGQFSYEQYF. Written as DNA, the CDR3 is TGTGCCAGCAGCTTAGGACAGTTTTCCTACGAGCAGTACTTC.

This clonotype was recorded at least ten times. This CDR3 is CASRMAGGRMNTEAFF. The CDR3 region has the DNA TGTGCCAGTCGGATGGCTGGGGGTAGGATGAACACTGAAGCTTTCTTT. The V call is TRBV6-2 or TRBV6-3, the J call TRBJ1-1; D might be TRBD1 (5 bases). The germline gives CDR1 MNHEY, CDR2 SVGEGT. The CDR3 is 16 residues long. The germline V and J ends were trimmed by 9 bases and 0 bases, with 20 bases remaining between them.

V and J are TRBV12-3 or TRBV12-4 and TRBJ2-7; no clear D gene. V lost 6 bases and J 2 bases, leaving 11 bases between the germline ends. The CDR3 runs to 13 residues. In nucleotides, the CDR3 is TGTGCCAGCAGGTCGGCTCAAACCTACGAGCAGTACTTC. Amino acid sequence: CASRSAQTYEQYF.

This clonotype turned up a few times. V and J are TRBV20-1 and TRBJ1-3, with a tentative D call TRBD1 (6 bases). Germline CDR1 is DFQATT and CDR2 is SNEGSKA (reference sequence). Trimming stripped 1 base from V and 1 base from J, with 8 bases between. The CDR3 contains 14 residues. Written as DNA, the CDR3 is TGCAGTGCTAGAGGAGGGGGTTCTGGAAACACCATATATTTT. Protein product: CSARGGGSGNTIYF.

This chain connects TRBV4-2 to TRBJ2-7, with D perhaps TRBD2 (7 bases). The V end lost 3 bases, the J end lost 3 bases, and 18 bases lay between the germline ends. Per the germline V gene, CDR1 is LGHNA and CDR2 is YNFKEQ. The CDR3 covers 16 residues. CDR3 nucleotide sequence: TGTGCCAGCAGCCAGGAAAGGGGGGGCCGGGGCTACGAGCAGTACTTC. Translating gives CASSQERGGRGYEQYF.

This clonotype was picked up many times. The V and J genes are TRBV18 and TRBJ2-4; TRBD1 aligns across 7 bases. Germline trimming cut 4 bases from V and 0 bases from J; bases unmatched to any gene: 12. From germline, CDR1 is KGHSH and CDR2 LQKENI. This CDR3 has 18 residues. The CDR3 coding sequence is TGTGCCAGCTCACTACAGGGGTCGATTTCTTTAGCCAAAAACATTCAGTACTTC. Its protein product is CASSLQGSISLAKNIQYF.

The sample holds many counts of this clonotype. The chain combines TRBV28 with TRBJ2-3; D gene uncertain. The ends were cut back, 3 bases at V and 6 bases at J, with 7 bases in the middle. Germline CDR1 is MDHEN and CDR2 is SYDVKM. The CDR3 contains 12 residues. The CDR3 coding sequence is TGTGCCAGCAGTTTTTTGCATGATACGCAGTATTTT. It encodes CASSFLHDTQYF.